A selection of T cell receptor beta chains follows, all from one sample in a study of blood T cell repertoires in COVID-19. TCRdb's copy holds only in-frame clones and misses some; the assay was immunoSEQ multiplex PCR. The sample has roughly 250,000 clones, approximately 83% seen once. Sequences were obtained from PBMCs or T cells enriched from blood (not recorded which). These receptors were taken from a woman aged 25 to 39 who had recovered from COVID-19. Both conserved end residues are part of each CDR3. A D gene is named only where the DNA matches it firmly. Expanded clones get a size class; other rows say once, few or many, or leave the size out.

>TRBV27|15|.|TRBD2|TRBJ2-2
TGTGCCAGCAGAGTAAGCGGGACTAACACCGGGGAGCTGTTTTTT
CASRVSGTNTGELFF
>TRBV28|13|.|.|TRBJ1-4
TGTGCCAGCAGTTTAATCACAGGTGGAGAACTGTTTTTT
CASSLITGGELFF
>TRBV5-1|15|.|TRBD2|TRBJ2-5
TGCGCCAGCAGCTTGACTAGCGGGGGCGTTGGGGCCCAGTACTTC
CASSLTSGGVGAQYF
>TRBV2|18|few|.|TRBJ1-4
TGTGCCAGCAGTGAATCAGGCCAGGGATGGGTGTTTGATGAAAAACTGTTTTTT
CASSESGQGWVFDEKLFF
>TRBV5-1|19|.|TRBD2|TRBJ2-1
TGCGCCAGCAGCTCCCCGGGACTAGCGGGGGCAAGCTCCTACAATGAGCAGTTCTTC
CASSSPGLAGASSYNEQFF
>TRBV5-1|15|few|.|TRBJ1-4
TGCGCCAGCAGCAGAAGTCAGGGTGAGACTGAAAAACTGTTTTTT
CASSRSQGETEKLFF
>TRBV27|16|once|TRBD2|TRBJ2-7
TGTGCCAGCAGTTTGAAGCGGCAGGGAGGGAGCTACGAGCAGTACTTC
CASSLKRQGGSYEQYF
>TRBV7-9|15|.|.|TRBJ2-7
TGTGCCAGCAGCAGTGCCGGGTATAGCTCCTACGAGCAGTACTTC
CASSSAGYSSYEQYF
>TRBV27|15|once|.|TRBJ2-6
TGTGCCAGCAGTTTACTCTCCTCTGGGGCCAACGTCCTGACTTTC
CASSLLSSGANVLTF
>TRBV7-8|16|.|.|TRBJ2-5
TGTGCCAGCAGCTTAGATCGTTGGGGGGGGCGGGTGACCCAGTACTTC
CASSLDRWGGRVTQYF
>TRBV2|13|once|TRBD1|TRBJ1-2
TGTGCCAGCAGCAACAGGGGGCGAGATGGCTACACCTTC
CASSNRGRDGYTF
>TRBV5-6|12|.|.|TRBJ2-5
TGTGCCAGCCGGGACATTGGGGAGACCCAGTACTTC
CASRDIGETQYF
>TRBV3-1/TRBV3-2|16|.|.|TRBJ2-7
TGTGCCAGCAGCCATGCTCGGGACTTTCCCCTCGGCGAGCAGTACTTC
CASSHARDFPLGEQYF
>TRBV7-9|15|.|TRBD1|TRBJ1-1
TGTGCCAGCAGCCTCCGGGACAGCGCCAACACTGAAGCTTTCTTT
CASSLRDSANTEAFF
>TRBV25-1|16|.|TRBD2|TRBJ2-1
TGTGCCAGCAGTGAAATAGGGGCGGGAGGGGTCCATGAGCAGTTCTTC
CASSEIGAGGVHEQFF
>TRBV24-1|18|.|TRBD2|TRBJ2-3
TGTGCCACCAGTGACTGGCGTCCACTAGCGGGGAGCACAGATACGCAGTATTTT
CATSDWRPLAGSTDTQYF
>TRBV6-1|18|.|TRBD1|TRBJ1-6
TGTGCCAGCAGTGAAAGGCCCCCGGGACAGGGAGGAGGATCACCCCTCCACTTT
CASSERPPGQGGGSPLHF
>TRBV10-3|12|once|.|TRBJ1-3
TGTTCCACAGGGAACTCTGGAAACACCATATATTTT
CSTGNSGNTIYF
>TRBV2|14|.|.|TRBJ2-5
TGTGCCAGCATCTTTCCCGACACCCAAGAGACCCAGTACTTC
CASIFPDTQETQYF
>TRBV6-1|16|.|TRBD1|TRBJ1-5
TGTGCCAGCAGTGAAGCGCTTACAGGGGGCAATCAGCCCCAGCATTTT
CASSEALTGGNQPQHF
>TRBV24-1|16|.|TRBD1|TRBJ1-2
TGTGCCACCAGTGATCCGGGACAGGCCGGGCGCTATGGCTACACCTTC
CATSDPGQAGRYGYTF
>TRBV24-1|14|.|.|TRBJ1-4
TGTGCCACCAGTGATCCAGACTATAATGAAAAACTGTTTTTT
CATSDPDYNEKLFF
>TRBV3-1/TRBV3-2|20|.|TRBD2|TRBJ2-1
TGTGCCAGCAGCCAAGACTCCTTATTCGGGACTAGCGACACCTACAATGAGCAGTTCTTC
CASSQDSLFGTSDTYNEQFF
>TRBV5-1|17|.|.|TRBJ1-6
TGCGTCAGCAGCTTGGGGCTTCAGGGTCGAAGGAATTCACCCCTCCACTTT
CVSSLGLQGRRNSPLHF
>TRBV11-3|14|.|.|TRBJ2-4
TGTGCCAGCAGCTTGGGAGGTTTGGCGGACATTCAGTACTTC
CASSLGGLADIQYF
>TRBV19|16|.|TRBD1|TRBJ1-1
TGTGCCAGTAGTATACCAGGGGGCCCCATGAACACTGAAGCTTTCTTT
CASSIPGGPMNTEAFF
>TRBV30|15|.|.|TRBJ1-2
TGTGCCTGGACTGGGGTAGGGGGGGGGCTCTATGGCTACACCTTC
CAWTGVGGGLYGYTF
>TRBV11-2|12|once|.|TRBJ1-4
TGTGCCAGCAGCTTTCTGAATGAAAAACTGTTTTTT
CASSFLNEKLFF
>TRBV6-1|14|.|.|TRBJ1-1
TGTGCCAGCAGTGAATGGGGCATGAACACTGAAGCTTTCTTT
CASSEWGMNTEAFF
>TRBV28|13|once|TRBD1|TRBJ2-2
TGTGCCAGCAGACGGACAGGGGCTGGGGAGCTGTTTTTT
CASRRTGAGELFF
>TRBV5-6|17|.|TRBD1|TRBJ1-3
TGTGCCAGCAGCCCCGACCCAATCGACAGGGGTGGAAACACCATATATTTT
CASSPDPIDRGGNTIYF
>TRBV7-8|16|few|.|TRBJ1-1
TGTGCCAGCAGCTTAGCCCTAGGACACATTAACACTGAAGCTTTCTTT
CASSLALGHINTEAFF